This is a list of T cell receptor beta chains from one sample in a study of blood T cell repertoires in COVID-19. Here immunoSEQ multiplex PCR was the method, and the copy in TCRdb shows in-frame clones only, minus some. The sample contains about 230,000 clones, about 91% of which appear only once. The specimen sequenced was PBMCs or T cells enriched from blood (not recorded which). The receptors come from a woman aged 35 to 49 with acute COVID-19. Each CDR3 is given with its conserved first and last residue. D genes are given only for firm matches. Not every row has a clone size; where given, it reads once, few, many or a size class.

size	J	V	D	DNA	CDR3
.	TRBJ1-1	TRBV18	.	TGTGCCAGCTCGGCACGGAACACTGAAGCTTTCTTT	CASSARNTEAFF
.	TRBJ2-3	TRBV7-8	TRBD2	TGTGCCAGCAGCCCCTGGACTAGCGGGTACGCAGATACGCAGTATTTT	CASSPWTSGYADTQYF
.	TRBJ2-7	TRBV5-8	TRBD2	TGTGCCAGCAGCCCGGGACTAGCGGGGGGATCCTACGAGCAGTACTTC	CASSPGLAGGSYEQYF
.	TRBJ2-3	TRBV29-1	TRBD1	TGCAGCGCTCAGCCCTCCGGGACAGGCCGCACAGATACGCAGTATTTT	CSAQPSGTGRTDTQYF
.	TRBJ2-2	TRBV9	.	TGTGCCAGCAGCCCCCAGCCTGGGGGGGCCACCGGGGAGCTGTTTTTT	CASSPQPGGATGELFF
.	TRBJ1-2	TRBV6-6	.	TGTGCCAGCAGTTACCTTACATCTAACTATGGCTACACCTTC	CASSYLTSNYGYTF
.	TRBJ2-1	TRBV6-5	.	TGTGCCAGCAGGATGACTAGTTATCATGAGCAGTTCTTC	CASRMTSYHEQFF
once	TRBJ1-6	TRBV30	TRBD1	TGTGCCTGGAGTCCCGGACAGGGCAGGATTTCACCCCTCCACTTT	CAWSPGQGRISPLHF
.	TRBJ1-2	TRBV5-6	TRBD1	TGTGCCAGCAGCTTCCCCGAGGCAGGGGGCTTGGATGGCTACACCTTC	CASSFPEAGGLDGYTF
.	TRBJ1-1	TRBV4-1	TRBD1	TGCGCCAGCAGCCGGGGACAGGAGAACACTGAAGCTTTCTTT	CASSRGQENTEAFF
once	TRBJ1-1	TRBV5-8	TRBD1	TGTGCCAGCAGGGCCGGGACAGGCAGGTGGGCGAACACTGAAGCTTTCTTT	CASRAGTGRWANTEAFF
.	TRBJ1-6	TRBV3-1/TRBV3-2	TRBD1	TGTGCCAGCAGTAAAGGGGGCATAAGAGGCTCCTATAATTCACCCCTCCACTTT	CASSKGGIRGSYNSPLHF
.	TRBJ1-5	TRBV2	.	TGTGCCAGCAGAGCCGGGAGCTACTACAATCAGCCCCAGCATTTT	CASRAGSYYNQPQHF
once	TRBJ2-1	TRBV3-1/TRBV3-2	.	TGTGCCAGCAGCCAAGTTAGTGTAGCCACCGGGGAGCAGTTCTTC	CASSQVSVATGEQFF
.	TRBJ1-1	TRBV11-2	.	TGTGCCAGCAGCTTAAGCGTCACTGAAGCTTTCTTT	CASSLSVTEAFF
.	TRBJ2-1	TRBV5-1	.	TGCGCCAGCAGCTTGGAGAGCGGCCCTTACAATGAGCAGTTCTTC	CASSLESGPYNEQFF
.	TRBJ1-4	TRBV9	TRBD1	TGTGCCAGCAGCGCCGGACAGGGGTTCGCTAATGAAAAACTGTTTTTT	CASSAGQGFANEKLFF
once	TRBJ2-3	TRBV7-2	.	TGTGCCAGCAGCTCGACTTTACGGTGGAATACGCAGTATTTT	CASSSTLRWNTQYF
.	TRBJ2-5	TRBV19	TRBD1	TGTGCCAGTAGTAAAGGACAGGGGAGAGAGACCCAGTACTTC	CASSKGQGRETQYF
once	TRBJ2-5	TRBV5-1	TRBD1	TGCGCCAGCAGCTTAGGGACAGGGGGCGGTCGGGAGACCCAGTACTTC	CASSLGTGGGRETQYF
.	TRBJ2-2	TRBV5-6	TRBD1	TGTGCCAGCAGCCTAGGTAGGGGGCGGACCACCGGGGAGCTGTTTTTT	CASSLGRGRTTGELFF
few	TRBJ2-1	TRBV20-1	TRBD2	TGCAGTGCTCGTGGACTAGCGGGGGGCAATGAGCAGTTCTTC	CSARGLAGGNEQFF
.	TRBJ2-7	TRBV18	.	TGTGCCAGCTCACCAGGCCAGGGCACCTACGAGCAGTACTTC	CASSPGQGTYEQYF
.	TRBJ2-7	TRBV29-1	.	TGCAGCGTTGTATTTGGGGCGTACGAGCAGTACTTC	CSVVFGAYEQYF
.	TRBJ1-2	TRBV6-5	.	TGTGCCAGCTCGTCCTATCCATCCTCTAACTATGGCTACACCTTC	CASSSYPSSNYGYTF
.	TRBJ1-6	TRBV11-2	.	TGTGCCAGCAGCTTAGAGGGCAGCATTCGATCACCCCTCCACTTT	CASSLEGSIRSPLHF
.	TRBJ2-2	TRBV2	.	TGTGCCAGCAGTGCGGGTTACACCGGGGAGCTGTTTTTT	CASSAGYTGELFF
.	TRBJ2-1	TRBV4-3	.	TGCGCCAGCAGCCAAGATCTTACTTCGTTCTACAATGAGCAGTTCTTC	CASSQDLTSFYNEQFF
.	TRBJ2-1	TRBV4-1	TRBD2	TGCGCCAGCAGCCATGCGGGGGGCGGGTACAATGAGCAGTTCTTC	CASSHAGGGYNEQFF
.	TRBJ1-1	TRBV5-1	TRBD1	TGCGCCAGCAGCTTGCCAGGGGGAGAAGCTTTCTTT	CASSLPGGEAFF
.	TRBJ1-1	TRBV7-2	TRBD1	TGTGCCAGCAGCTTAGAGGGCTCAGGGGGCGGTACTGAAGCTTTCTTT	CASSLEGSGGGTEAFF
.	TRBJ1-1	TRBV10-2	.	TGCGCCAGCAGTGAGGCAGGGGCGAACACTGAAGCTTTCTTT	CASSEAGANTEAFF
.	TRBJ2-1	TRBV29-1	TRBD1	TGCAGCGTTGAACAAGGGGGCTCACCTACCTACAATGAGCAGTTCTTC	CSVEQGGSPTYNEQFF
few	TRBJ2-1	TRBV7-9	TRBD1	TGTGCCAGCAGCTTAGTCCGGGACAGCAATGAGCAGTTCTTC	CASSLVRDSNEQFF
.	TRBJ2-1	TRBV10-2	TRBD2	TGCGCCAGCAGTGTCCCTGGGGGAGCGGGAGGAGGTGGGTATTACAATGAGCAGTTCTTC	CASSVPGGAGGGGYYNEQFF
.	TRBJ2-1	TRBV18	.	TGTGCCAGCTCACCACCCGGGGGAAAAGCCTACAATGAGCAGTTCTTC	CASSPPGGKAYNEQFF
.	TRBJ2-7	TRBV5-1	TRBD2	TGCGCCAGCAGCCCGGGAGGGGGAACCTACGAGCAGTACTTC	CASSPGGGTYEQYF